A selection of T cell receptor beta chains follows, all from one sample in a study of control samples from healthy donors and cancer patients. Clones were read by immunoSEQ multiplex PCR, and TCRdb kept only the in-frame ones, dropping some. The table lists around 94,000 clones, 90% to 95% of them singletons. Sample: blood. These receptor sequences come from a woman in her 30s in good health. Both conserved end residues are part of each CDR3. The D gene is left open where the match is weak. Not every row has a clone size; where given, it reads once, few, many or a size class.

TRBV5-1,.,.,TRBJ1-1,CASSPTLPGYTEAFF,TGCGCCAGCAGCCCAACCCTTCCAGGATACACTGAAGCTTTCTTT
TRBV15,.,.,TRBJ1-2,CATSRYRSADYGYTF,TGTGCCACCAGCAGATACAGGTCTGCTGACTATGGCTACACCTTC
TRBV7-6,.,.,TRBJ2-7,CASSLGGTPRYEQYF,TGTGCCAGCAGCTTAGGCGGGACCCCCAGATACGAGCAGTACTTC
TRBV28,.,.,TRBJ1-5,CASSFISSPQHF,TGTGCCAGCAGTTTCATTTCATCGCCCCAGCATTTT
TRBV19,TRBD1,.,TRBJ1-3,CASRGQTGRNTIYF,TGTGCCAGTAGGGGACAGACCGGTAGAAACACCATATATTTT
TRBV9,TRBD1,once,TRBJ2-7,CASSPGTVSYEQYF,TGTGCCAGCAGCCCCGGGACAGTCTCCTACGAGCAGTACTTC
TRBV7-9,.,.,TRBJ2-1,CASSLVRIKDNEQFF,TGTGCCAGCAGCTTAGTCCGAATAAAAGACAATGAGCAGTTCTTC
TRBV15,.,.,TRBJ2-1,CATSRAGWGNEQFF,TGTGCCACCAGCAGAGCCGGCTGGGGGAATGAGCAGTTCTTC
TRBV3-1/TRBV3-2,TRBD2,.,TRBJ2-3,CASSRKILAGNPSTDTQYF,TGTGCCAGCAGCCGTAAAATTCTAGCGGGGAACCCTAGCACAGATACGCAGTATTTT
TRBV9,.,once,TRBJ1-4,CASSVAPGHPNEKLFF,TGTGCCAGCAGCGTAGCCCCGGGACACCCTAATGAAAAACTGTTTTTT
TRBV21-1,.,.,TRBJ2-1,CASSKRRSGSRCNEQFF,TGTGCCAGCAGCAAACGACGTAGCGGGAGTCGATGCAATGAGCAGTTCTTC
TRBV9,.,.,TRBJ2-1,CASSAPPEGYNEQFF,TGTGCCAGCAGCGCACCCCCCGAGGGGTACAATGAGCAGTTCTTC
TRBV11-2,TRBD2,.,TRBJ2-7,CASSFRPGSGGFDYEQYF,TGTGCCAGCAGCTTTAGGCCCGGGAGCGGGGGCTTCGACTACGAGCAGTACTTC
TRBV24-1,.,.,TRBJ1-5,CATSEGSQGNQPQHF,TGTGCCACCAGTGAAGGTTCCCAGGGAAATCAGCCCCAGCATTTT
TRBV27,.,.,TRBJ2-3,CASSGLSPIDTQYF,TGTGCCAGCAGCGGTCTATCCCCCATCGATACGCAGTATTTT
TRBV5-1,TRBD2,.,TRBJ2-3,CASSLASSGPTDTQYF,TGCGCCAGCAGCTTGGCATCTAGCGGGCCCACAGATACGCAGTATTTT
TRBV5-6,.,.,TRBJ2-3,CASSLVSTDTQYF,TGTGCCAGCAGCCTGGTGAGCACAGATACGCAGTATTTT
TRBV5-1,.,.,TRBJ1-4,CASSLGPQGTGEKLFF,TGCGCCAGCAGCTTGGGCCCCCAGGGAACGGGTGAAAAACTGTTTTTT
TRBV11-3,TRBD1,.,TRBJ1-2,CASSIGQGPNYGYTF,TGTGCCAGCAGCATAGGACAGGGCCCTAACTATGGCTACACCTTC
TRBV18,.,.,TRBJ2-7,CASSNNEGEQYF,TGTGCCAGCTCAAATAACGAGGGGGAGCAGTACTTC
TRBV6-5,TRBD1,.,TRBJ2-7,CASSYGPGQAYEQYF,TGTGCCAGCAGTTACGGGCCGGGACAGGCCTACGAGCAGTACTTC
TRBV5-6,.,.,TRBJ2-7,CASSLIPGHSYEQYF,TGTGCCAGCAGCTTGATCCCCGGACACTCCTACGAGCAGTACTTC
TRBV7-9,.,.,TRBJ2-7,CASSDRVYSYEQYF,TGTGCCAGCAGCGATAGGGTATACTCCTACGAGCAGTACTTC
TRBV12-1,.,.,TRBJ1-1,CASIRDYAEAFF,TGTGCCAGCATCAGGGACTACGCTGAAGCTTTCTTT
TRBV4-1,.,.,TRBJ1-3,CASSQEDSFGNTIYF,TGCGCCAGCAGCCAAGAGGACAGCTTTGGAAACACCATATATTTT
TRBV19,.,.,TRBJ1-1,CASSENREGRTEAFF,TGTGCCAGTTCCGAAAACAGGGAAGGAAGAACTGAAGCTTTCTTT
TRBV6-6,.,.,TRBJ1-2,CASSYRPGNYGYTF,TGTGCCAGCAGTTACCGGCCAGGCAACTATGGCTACACCTTC
TRBV4-1,TRBD1,.,TRBJ1-2,CASSQEFRDRNGYTF,TGCGCCAGCAGCCAAGAGTTTAGGGACAGAAATGGCTACACCTTC
TRBV3-1/TRBV3-2,.,once,TRBJ2-5,CASSQGLAQGETQYF,TGTGCCAGCAGCCAGGGCCTAGCGCAGGGAGAGACCCAGTACTTC
TRBV2,.,.,TRBJ2-2,CASSELLGDTGELFF,TGTGCCAGCAGTGAACTTCTAGGGGACACCGGGGAGCTGTTTTTT
TRBV6-5,.,.,TRBJ1-1,CASSYSGGVNTEAFF,TGTGCCAGCAGTTACTCTGGGGGGGTTAATACTGAAGCTTTCTTT
TRBV7-6,.,.,TRBJ2-3,CASSSLGTRRTDTQYF,TGTGCCAGCAGCTCGCTCGGGACAAGGAGAACAGATACGCAGTATTTT
TRBV9,TRBD1,once,TRBJ1-1,CASSSTTGNEAFF,TGTGCCAGCAGCTCGACGACAGGGAATGAAGCTTTCTTT
TRBV7-2,.,.,TRBJ2-7,CASSLTSGEQYF,TGTGCCAGCAGCTTGACCTCGGGTGAGCAGTACTTC
TRBV4-2,TRBD2,.,TRBJ2-1,CASSQASGMSDEQFF,TGTGCCAGCAGCCAAGCTAGCGGGATGTCTGATGAGCAGTTCTTC
TRBV9,.,once,TRBJ2-3,CASSVERDTYSTDTQYF,TGTGCCAGCAGCGTAGAACGGGACACCTATAGCACAGATACGCAGTATTTT
TRBV11-3,.,.,TRBJ2-2,CASSLVYGHNTGELFF,TGTGCCAGCAGCTTAGTTTATGGACACAACACCGGGGAGCTGTTTTTT
TRBV2,TRBD1,.,TRBJ1-5,CASRVQGAGNQPQHF,TGTGCCAGCAGGGTACAGGGGGCGGGCAATCAGCCCCAGCATTTT
TRBV12-3/TRBV12-4,.,.,TRBJ1-2,CASSLQEAYGYTF,TGTGCCAGCAGTTTACAGGAGGCCTATGGCTACACCTTC
TRBV7-6,.,.,TRBJ2-7,CASSLALRGRIDYEQYF,TGTGCCAGCAGCTTAGCGCTGAGGGGGAGGATCGACTACGAGCAGTACTTC
TRBV6-5,.,.,TRBJ2-2,CASSSGPNTGELFF,TGTGCCAGCAGTTCGGGTCCGAACACCGGGGAGCTGTTTTTT
TRBV24-1,.,.,TRBJ2-3,CATSDNNRRGTDTQYF,TGTGCCACCAGTGACAATAACAGGAGGGGCACAGATACGCAGTATTTT
TRBV4-1,TRBD1,.,TRBJ1-3,CASSLHRGGNTIYF,TGCGCCAGCAGCCTCCACAGGGGTGGAAACACCATATATTTT